Given below is one TCR beta chain in context. Its specificity is unknown. This specimen comes from a study of beta chain features in type 1 diabetes. The study, taken as a whole, reports: All four CD4+ subsets from Type 1 diabetes patients carried moderately but significantly shorter TCRB CDR3s. There were fewer insertions and more deletions at the VDJ junctions of type 1 diabetes patients. Compared to healthy donors, patients appeared to have naive, central memory and Treg TCRB repertoires that were more alike.

Of the isolated RNA, all was reverse transcribed, and so the sequenced material was expressed TCRB transcripts. For naive, central memory and regulatory T cell samples, reads averaged roughly 3.5 million. Assay used: immunoSEQ multiplex PCR; TCRdb lists only in-frame clones, some missing. The sample holds more than 300,000 clones; roughly a tenth are singletons and the top ten take roughly 1%. This CDR3 region has 13 residues. CDR1 and CDR2 from the germline V gene are MDHEN and SYDVKM. With 6 bases clipped from V and 6 bases from J, the junction kept 7 bases outside the gene matches. The chain carries TRBV28 and TRBJ1-2, with 7 bases identical to TRBD1. Source material: central memory CD4+ T cells from blood. This receptor was obtained from a man aged 25 to 40 with type 1 diabetes. The DNA for the CDR3 is TGTGCCAGCAGACCAACAGGGGAAGATGGCTACACCTTC. As protein: CASRPTGEDGYTF.